Included here is one T cell receptor beta chain sequence, with context. The antigen is unknown. The data stem from a study of cytomegalovirus exposure and HLA in healthy donors. Study background: Findings of an earlier analysis included 110 million or so unique TCR beta sequences from some 180 million T cells. General observations from the study: The study assumed roughly uniform donor sequencing depth for presence/absence analyses. Several of the most significant clusters appeared, in a later analysis, to be linked to common viral pathogens. The study labeled under 200 TCR beta chains cytomegalovirus-associated.

The CDR3 spans 17 residues. With 60 Vbeta and 13 Jbeta primers, the PCR was carried out. Some clones are missing from TCRdb's copy, which holds only in-frame ones; the method was immunoSEQ multiplex PCR. The sample records about 160,000 clones, approximately 80% being singletons. The receptor comes from a man between 18 and 35 years old in good health and CMV-seropositive. Sequencing was done on a sample of PBMCs. This chain uses TRBV21-1 with TRBJ2-1; the D call in the table, TRBD2, was not verified against the DNA. TRBV21-1 is termed a pseudogene. CDR3 nucleotides: TGTGCCAGCACCACCCAGTCCGGCGGGAGGCCCTACAATGAGCAGTTCTTC. Its translation: CASTTQSGGRPYNEQFF.